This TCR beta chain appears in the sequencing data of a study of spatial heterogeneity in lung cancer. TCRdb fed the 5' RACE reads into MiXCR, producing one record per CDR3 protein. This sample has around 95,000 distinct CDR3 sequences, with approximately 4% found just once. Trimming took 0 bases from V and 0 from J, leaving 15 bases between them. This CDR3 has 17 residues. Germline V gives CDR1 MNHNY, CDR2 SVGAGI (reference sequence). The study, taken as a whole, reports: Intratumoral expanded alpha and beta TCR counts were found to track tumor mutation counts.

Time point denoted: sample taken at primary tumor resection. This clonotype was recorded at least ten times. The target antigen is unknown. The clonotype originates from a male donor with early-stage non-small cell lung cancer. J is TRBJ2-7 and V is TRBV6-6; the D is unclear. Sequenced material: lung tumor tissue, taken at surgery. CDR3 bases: TGTGCCAGCAGTTACTCAAAACTTCCAGTAAGCTCCTACGAGCAGTACTTC. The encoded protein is CASSYSKLPVSSYEQYF.